This entry lists 7 T cell receptor beta chains sequenced from one sample in a study of blood T cell repertoires in COVID-19. Assay: immunoSEQ multiplex PCR; the TCRdb copy retains only in-frame clones and omits some. The data show 90,000 to 120,000 clones, 85% to 90% seen once. Sample: peripheral blood. These receptors originate from a human donor in a cohort sampled during active COVID-19.

The genes are TRBV18 and TRBJ1-2; 7 nucleotides align to TRBD1. The CDR3 extends over 13 amino acids. Unmatched junction bases numbered 5, after V lost 2 bases and J lost 8 bases. The germline CDR1 and CDR2 sequences are KGHSH and LQKENI. In DNA, the CDR3 is TGTGCCAGCTCACCAAGGGGGCAGGTCGGCTACACCTTC. Its protein is CASSPRGQVGYTF.

The chain combines TRBV10-3 with TRBJ2-7; possible D gene TRBD1, 7 bases. The V end was cut by 2 bases, the J end by 6 bases, with 23 bases between. The CDR3 extends over 17 amino acids. In germline, CDR1 is ENHRY, CDR2 SYGVKD. In nucleotides, the CDR3 is TGTGCCATCAGTGAGCAGGGGTTAAACAGGGGAGGTGGCGAGCAGTACTTC. Protein: CAISEQGLNRGGGEQYF.

This chain connects TRBV19 to TRBJ2-1, with TRBD1 matching over 10 bases. Germline V lookup: CDR1 LNHDA, CDR2 SQIVND (reference sequence). This CDR3 spans 16 amino acids. Unmatched junction bases numbered 6, after V lost 5 bases and J lost 2 bases. The CDR3 DNA reads TGTGCCAGTAGTGCCACCGGGACAGGGGCCTACAATGAGCAGTTCTTC. Its translation is CASSATGTGAYNEQFF. Based on the CDR3 plus reference TRBV19 and TRBJ2-1, the full variable domain is DGGITQSPKYLFRKEGQNVTLSCEQNLNHDAMYWYRQDPGQGLRLIYYSQIVNDFQKGDIAEGYSVSREKKESFPLTVTSAQKNPTAFYLCASSATGTGAYNEQFFGPGTRLTVL.

There are a few counts of this clone. The rearrangement uses TRBV6-5 and TRBJ2-7; maybe TRBD1 (7 bases). The CDR3 consists of 13 residues. Trimming took off 6 bases at V and 6 bases at J, with 15 bases between the two ends. Germline loops: CDR1 MNHEY, CDR2 SVGAGI. The chain's CDR3 is CASREGASGEQYF. CDR3 sequence (DNA): TGTGCCAGCAGGGAGGGGGCCTCCGGCGAGCAGTACTTC.

The chain couples TRBV5-1 to TRBJ1-2, with 7 bases aligning to TRBD1. In germline, CDR1 is SGHRS, CDR2 YFSETQ. J gave up 6 bases and V 0 bases, and 2 bases lay outside the gene matches. The CDR3 extends over 13 amino acids. CDR3: CASSLEGGHGYTF. CDR3 DNA sequence: TGCGCCAGCAGCTTGGAAGGGGGCCATGGCTACACCTTC.

The chain has TRBV27 and TRBJ2-1, with unresolved D. Germline-derived CDR1 and CDR2 are MNHEY and SMNVEV (reference sequence). CDR3 size: 15 residues. Trimming shortened V by 5 bases and J by 0 bases, and 11 bases separated the two germline ends. Here the CDR3 DNA reads TGTGCCAGCAGTCGCGGAAGTAGCTCCTACAATGAGCAGTTCTTC. It translates to CASSRGSSSYNEQFF.

The gene calls are TRBV6-5 and TRBJ1-2, with 7 bases fitting TRBD1. The CDR3 runs 14 residues. Germline lookup yields CDR1 MNHEY and CDR2 SVGAGI. The junction had 7 bases not matched to a gene; V was cut back by 4 bases and J by 5 bases. CDR3 in amino acids: CASSSPDRFYGYTF. The CDR3 nucleotides read TGTGCCAGCAGTTCCCCGGACAGGTTTTATGGCTACACCTTC.